The 21 T cell receptor beta chains presented below share a single source sample, sequenced in a study of T cell responses to AZD1222 COVID-19 vaccine. Method: immunoSEQ multiplex PCR; TCRdb's copy keeps in-frame clones and lacks some. The sample carries 90,000 to 150,000 clones, 65% to 90% recorded once. The input for sequencing was peripheral blood, taken on day 0 of AZD1222 vaccination. The receptors were gathered from an adult in good health.

The chain links TRBV9 to TRBJ2-1; D is ambiguous. Trimming took off 4 bases at V and 0 bases at J, with 11 bases between the two ends. The CDR3 is 15 residues long. From germline, CDR1 is SGDLS and CDR2 YYNGEE. This chain's CDR3 is CASSPGPSSYNEQFF. The CDR3 bases are TGTGCCAGCAGCCCCGGCCCGAGCTCCTACAATGAGCAGTTCTTC.

The chain links TRBV5-1 to TRBJ2-4, with 7 bases matching TRBD1. There are 16 residues in the CDR3. Germline assignment: CDR1 SGHRS and CDR2 YFSETQ. V trimming: 4 bases; J trimming: 0 bases; junction bases outside the gene matches: 7. The CDR3 DNA reads as TGCGCCAGCAGCCACGCCGGGACAGAAGCCAAAAACATTCAGTACTTC. Encoded protein: CASSHAGTEAKNIQYF.

The V and J genes are TRBV5-6 and TRBJ1-3; 10 bases fit TRBD1. The V and J ends lost 2 bases and 6 bases, in that order; junction bases with no gene match: 2. The CDR3 consists of 14 residues. CDR1 SGHDT and CDR2 YYEEEE come from the germline V gene. The CDR3: CASSFGQGENTIYF. The CDR3 nucleotides read TGTGCCAGCAGCTTCGGACAGGGGGAAAACACCATATATTTT.

This chain uses TRBV11-3 with TRBJ2-4; D unclear. This CDR3 is 17 amino acids long. Germline lookup yields CDR1 SGHNT and CDR2 YENEEA. Trimming removed 1 base at V and 0 bases at J, with 13 bases between. The CDR3 DNA sequence: TGTGCCAGCAGCTTAGCTATCGACCCACTAGCCAAAAACATTCAGTACTTC. This codes for CASSLAIDPLAKNIQYF.

The gene calls are TRBV30 and TRBJ1-5; maybe TRBD1 (5 bases). V was cut by 1 base and J by 4 bases, with 8 bases left in between. The CDR3 has 13 amino acids. Germline V CDR1 and CDR2: GTSNPN, SVGIG (reference sequence). The chain's CDR3 is CAWSGKGNQPQHF. The CDR3 DNA follows: TGTGCCTGGAGTGGCAAGGGGAATCAGCCCCAGCATTTT.

This clone was seen only a few times. The chain uses TRBV29-1 and TRBJ1-4, with a weak D call TRBD1 (5 bases). The CDR3 is made up of 13 amino acids. From germline, CDR1 is SQVTM and CDR2 ANQGSEA. Deletions cut 7 bases from V and 5 bases from J, with 14 bases between. The CDR3 nucleotides read TGCAGCGCCATGGGGGTCCTAAATGAAAAACTGTTTTTT. Its protein product is CSAMGVLNEKLFF.

The V gene is TRBV28, the J gene TRBJ1-4, with D possibly being TRBD1 (6 bases). This CDR3 spans 13 amino acids. CDR1 and CDR2 (germline): MDHEN, SYDVKM. Trimming shortened V by 10 bases and J by 7 bases, and 16 bases separated the two germline ends. DNA for the CDR3: TGTGCCATCAGAGAGGGGGGCCGTGAAAAACTGTTTTTT. Its protein product is CAIREGGREKLFF.

This chain links TRBV5-4 with TRBJ1-2; D is perhaps TRBD1 (5 bases). Germline-derived CDR1 and CDR2 are SGHNT and YYREEE (reference sequence). Between the trimmed V and J ends, which lost 2 bases and 9 bases, there was a span of 11 bases. This CDR3 has 12 residues. CDR3 sequence (DNA): TGTGCCAGCAGCTTCCCCCAGGGTCGCTACACCTTC. Protein sequence: CASSFPQGRYTF.

The rearrangement uses TRBV9 and TRBJ2-6; the match to TRBD1 covers 9 bases. The CDR3 consists of 16 residues. The germline V gene encodes CDR1 SGDLS and CDR2 YYNGEE. The J segment lost 3 bases and the V segment lost 1 base, leaving 2 bases of the junction unmatched. This chain's CDR3 is CASSVRTGVGANVLTF. In nucleotides, the CDR3 is TGTGCCAGCAGCGTAAGGACAGGGGTTGGGGCCAACGTCCTGACTTTC. The full variable domain, its missing parts supplied by reference TRBV9 and TRBJ2-6, is DSGVTQTPKHLITATGQRVTLRCSPRSGDLSVYWYQQSLDQGLQFLIQYYNGEERAKGNILERFSAQQFPDLHSELNLSSLELGDSALYFCASSVRTGVGANVLTFGAGSRLTVL.

The chain links TRBV4-2 to TRBJ1-4; D gene ambiguous. The ends were cut back, 2 bases at V and 3 bases at J, with 19 bases in the middle. There are 18 residues in the CDR3. In germline, CDR1 is LGHNA, CDR2 YNFKEQ. For the CDR3, the DNA is TGTGCCAGCAGCCAAAGCTTTCCGGGAACAGAGGCTAATGAAAAACTGTTTTTT. It yields the protein CASSQSFPGTEANEKLFF.

The sample holds one count of this clone. The rearrangement links TRBV9 to TRBJ2-1; 14 bases map to TRBD2. The V and J ends lost 3 bases and 8 bases, in that order; junction bases with no gene match: 4. The germline CDR1 and CDR2 sequences are SGDLS and YYNGEE. The CDR3 totals 15 residues. The CDR3 DNA reads TGTGCCAGCAGCGCGACTAGCGGGAGGGCGGATGAGCAGTTCTTC. Encoded protein: CASSATSGRADEQFF.

This clone was picked up one time. In DNA, the CDR3 is TGTGCCAGCTCACTGGGACTAGCCACTAGCACAGATACGCAGTATTTT. Protein sequence: CASSLGLATSTDTQYF. V and J are TRBV3-1 (or the pseudogene TRBV3-2) and TRBJ2-3, with 9 bases matching TRBD2. This CDR3 contains 16 residues. Germline assignment: CDR1 LGHDT and CDR2 YNNKEL (reference sequence). V lost 8 bases and J lost 0; bases outside the gene matches: 9.

The gene calls are TRBV12-2 and TRBJ1-1; no check of the table's D call, TRBD1, against the DNA was made. TRBV12-2 is classified as a pseudogene. This CDR3 is built from 16 residues. CDR3 region: CASRLGAADENTEAFF. Written as DNA, the CDR3 is TGTGCAAGTCGCTTAGGGGCAGCCGATGAGAACACTGAAGCTTTCTTT.

The chain recombines TRBV5-1 with TRBJ2-5; D might be TRBD1 (6 bases). CDR3 length: 14 amino acids. V lost 4 bases and J 5 bases, leaving 15 bases between the germline ends. CDR1 is SGHRS, CDR2 YFSETQ, per germline. CDR3 nucleotide sequence: TGCGCCAGCAGCAGCAGGGGCCTGGGGGAGACCCAGTACTTC. Its protein product is CASSSRGLGETQYF.

V gene TRBV9 combines with J gene TRBJ2-1; D is uncertain. This CDR3 contains 16 residues. V was cut by 0 bases and J by 3 bases, with 13 bases left in between. Per germline, CDR1 SGDLS and CDR2 YYNGEE. This CDR3 reads CASSVVANSLYNEQFF. The DNA of the CDR3 is TGTGCCAGCAGCGTAGTGGCTAACTCACTCTACAATGAGCAGTTCTTC.

This chain connects TRBV25-1 to TRBJ1-2; D unresolved. V gave up 3 bases and J gave up 8 bases, with 16 bases separating them. The CDR3 sequence is 14 residues long. Looked up from germline, CDR1 is MGHDK and CDR2 is SYGVNS. CDR3 region: CASSESPTIEGYTF. The CDR3, as DNA: TGTGCCAGCAGTGAGTCCCCGACAATAGAAGGCTACACCTTC.

The chain is built from TRBV28 and TRBJ2-2; 8 positions match TRBD2. This CDR3 is 14 amino acids long. Germline trimming cut 7 bases from V and 2 bases from J; bases unmatched to any gene: 3. The germline CDR1 and CDR2 sequences are MDHEN and SYDVKM. The CDR3 loop is CASTTSVNTGELFF. In nucleotides, the CDR3 is TGTGCCAGCACGACTAGCGTTAACACCGGGGAGCTGTTTTTT.

Only a few counts were recorded for this clone. The chain couples TRBV2 to TRBJ1-1; TRBD1 agrees at 7 bases. The CDR3 is 14 amino acids. Trimming removed 8 bases from V and 1 base from J; junction bases left unmatched: 7. The germline V gene has CDR1 SNHLY and CDR2 FYNNEI. CDR3 sequence (DNA): TGTGCCAGCTCTCCGACAGGGCCGAACACTGAAGCTTTCTTT. Translating gives CASSPTGPNTEAFF.

V and J are TRBV6-6 and TRBJ2-5; TRBD1 matches 7 bases. Trimming took 6 bases from V and 5 from J; bases not matched to a gene: 3. CDR1 MNHNY and CDR2 SVGAGI come from the germline V gene (reference sequence). CDR3 length: 12 amino acids. CDR3 nucleotide sequence: TGTGCCAGCAGACAGGGGTATGAGACCCAGTACTTC. It specifies CASRQGYETQYF.

The genes are TRBV5-8 and TRBJ1-2; D is uncertain. V was cut by 2 bases and J by 2 bases, with 13 bases left in between. The CDR3 is 15 residues long. Per the germline V gene, CDR1 is SGHTS and CDR2 is YDEGEE. The CDR3 protein is CASSFGPGGNYGYTF. CDR3 DNA: TGTGCCAGCAGCTTCGGCCCAGGCGGAAACTATGGCTACACCTTC.

The CDR3 nucleotides are TGTGCCACCACACCGGGCGGCCAGCGTAGGAAGAACGAGCAGTACTTC. As protein: CATTPGGQRRKNEQYF. The chain has TRBV19 and TRBJ2-7; unclear D gene. In germline, CDR1 is LNHDA, CDR2 SQIVND (reference sequence). The CDR3 is 16 residues long. Trimming pared 10 bases from V and 5 bases from J, leaving 27 bases between.